One sample yielded the 23 T cell receptor beta chains listed below, sequenced in a study of T cell changes during pregnancy in multiple sclerosis. Libraries were prepared by immunoSEQ multiplex PCR; TCRdb keeps only in-frame clonotypes and omits some of them. The top ten clones hold about 0.41% of a sample with 50,000 to 65,000 clones, about 88% of them seen once. The material was CD4+ T cells from peripheral blood mononuclear cells, obtained in the third trimester of pregnancy. The origin of the receptors is a female donor with multiple sclerosis, enrolled in a pregnancy study.

The chain links TRBV7-9 to TRBJ1-1; tentative D call: TRBD1 (6 bases). Germline assignment: CDR1 SEHNR and CDR2 FQNEAQ (reference sequence). The germline V and J ends were trimmed by 2 bases and 4 bases, with 17 bases remaining between them. This CDR3 has 16 amino acids. The CDR3 reads CASSLRQGGGFTEAFF. CDR3 DNA: TGTGCCAGCAGCTTACGTCAGGGAGGGGGATTCACTGAAGCTTTCTTT.

This sequence joins TRBV2 and TRBJ1-4, with TRBD1 matching 8 bases. CDR1 is SNHLY, CDR2 FYNNEI, per germline. J was trimmed by 7 bases and V by 6 bases; bases with no gene match: 7. The CDR3 runs to 14 residues. The CDR3 region is CASRGVTGAEKLFF. In DNA, the CDR3 is TGTGCCAGCAGGGGGGTGACAGGGGCTGAAAAACTGTTTTTT. Filled out from reference TRBV2 and TRBJ1-4, the complete variable domain reads EPEVTQTPSHQVTQMGQEVILRCVPISNHLYFYWYRQILGQKVEFLVSFYNNEISEKSEIFDDQFSVERPDGSNFTLKIRSTKLEDSAMYFCASRGVTGAEKLFFGSGTQLSVL.

The chain employs TRBV2 and TRBJ2-1, with 9 bases aligning to TRBD2. CDR3 size: 15 residues. The germline V gene has CDR1 SNHLY and CDR2 FYNNEI. Trimming cost V 4 bases and J 2 bases; bases outside gene matches: 3. CDR3 DNA: TGTGCCAGCAGTGTTGAGCGGGGGGCCTACAATGAGCAGTTCTTC. Its protein product is CASSVERGAYNEQFF.

The rearrangement joins TRBV6-5 to TRBJ2-1, with 8 bases aligning to TRBD2. The CDR3 covers 15 residues. CDR1 is MNHEY, CDR2 SVGAGI, per germline. V lost 4 bases and J lost 5; bases outside the gene matches: 7. The CDR3 DNA sequence: TGTGCCAGCAGTTCTGCGGGGGGTGGGAACAATGAGCAGTTCTTC. Protein sequence: CASSSAGGGNNEQFF.

This clone has only a few counts. V usage is TRBV5-1 and J usage is TRBJ2-1; perhaps TRBD2 as D (6 bases). In germline, CDR1 is SGHRS, CDR2 YFSETQ. The length of the CDR3 is 15 residues. The ends were cut back, 0 bases at V and 4 bases at J, with 11 bases in the middle. CDR3 amino acids: CASSLGGTDYNEQFF. CDR3 DNA sequence: TGCGCCAGCAGCTTGGGGGGGACTGATTACAATGAGCAGTTCTTC.

This sequence joins TRBV18 and TRBJ1-5, with D unclear. Germline V gene lookup returns CDR1 KGHSH and CDR2 LQKENI. The CDR3 runs 12 residues. Trimming removed 5 bases from V and 5 bases from J, with 7 bases in between. Here the CDR3 reads CASSTVDQPQHF. DNA of the CDR3: TGTGCCAGCTCAACGGTAGATCAGCCCCAGCATTTT.

V gene TRBV5-4 combines with J gene TRBJ2-5; perhaps TRBD1 as D (6 bases). The CDR3 has 16 amino acids. Per the germline V gene, CDR1 is SGHNT and CDR2 is YYREEE (reference sequence). With 7 bases removed from V and 2 bases from J, the gap between germline ends came to 21 bases. In DNA, the CDR3 is TGTGCCAGCGCCATCGGGAACAGGGAATGGCAAGAGACCCAGTACTTC. Protein sequence: CASAIGNREWQETQYF.

V usage is TRBV5-1 and J usage is TRBJ2-7; D possibly corresponds to TRBD1 (5 bases). The CDR3 consists of 15 residues. The ends were cut back, 2 bases at V and 2 bases at J, with 14 bases in the middle. CDR1 is SGHRS and CDR2 is YFSETQ in the germline V gene. CDR3 sequence: CASSLNRFRAYEQYF. CDR3 DNA sequence: TGCGCCAGCAGCTTAAACAGGTTCCGGGCCTACGAGCAGTACTTC.

The chain is built from TRBV4-2 and TRBJ2-3, with D tentatively TRBD2 (8 bases). V gave up 1 base and J gave up 6 bases, with 17 bases separating them. The CDR3 runs to 16 residues. The V gene's germline CDR1 is LGHNA and CDR2 YNFKEQ. Here the CDR3 DNA reads TGTGCCAGCAGCCAAGCCGGGAGGGGGCGAGTGGATACGCAGTATTTT. It encodes CASSQAGRGRVDTQYF.

The chain employs TRBV7-9 and TRBJ2-3, with 8 bases that match TRBD2. V trimming: 3 bases; J trimming: 4 bases; junction bases outside the gene matches: 12. The CDR3 is 17 residues long. Germline V gene sequence: CDR1 SEHNR, CDR2 FQNEAQ (reference sequence). The CDR3 loop is CASSFGWAGGISDTQYF. DNA of the CDR3: TGTGCCAGCAGCTTTGGCTGGGCGGGGGGTATTTCAGATACGCAGTATTTT.

Remarks on this clone: This specimen includes other DNA sequences encoding the same CDR3. V gene TRBV7-9 combines with J gene TRBJ2-7, with D uncertain. V was trimmed by 8 bases and J by 6 bases, leaving 11 bases between them. The germline CDR1 and CDR2 sequences are SEHNR and FQNEAQ (reference sequence). The CDR3 is 11 residues long. The CDR3 DNA reads as TGTGCCAGCGAAAAGAACAGCGAGCAGTACTTC. Translating it yields CASEKNSEQYF.

As concerns this clone: The sample contains more than one DNA sequence encoding this CDR3. The chain recombines TRBV18 with TRBJ1-1; weak D call: TRBD1 (5 bases). The CDR3 runs 14 residues. Looked up from germline, CDR1 is KGHSH and CDR2 is LQKENI. Trimming pared 3 bases from V and 2 bases from J, leaving 10 bases between. CDR3 loop: CASSPGQVNTEAFF. The DNA of the CDR3 is TGTGCCAGCTCACCTGGACAAGTAAACACTGAAGCTTTCTTT.

V and J are TRBV19 and TRBJ1-5, with 7 bases aligning to TRBD1. Germline V CDR1 and CDR2: LNHDA, SQIVND (reference sequence). The V segment lost 2 bases and the J segment 1 base; nucleotides outside the gene matches: 5. The CDR3 spans 16 residues. CDR3 residues: CASSITGVWSNQPQHF. The CDR3 bases are TGTGCCAGTAGTATAACAGGGGTTTGGAGCAATCAGCCCCAGCATTTT.

The rearrangement links TRBV19 to TRBJ1-2, with a weak D call TRBD1 (6 bases). CDR3 length: 14 residues. Germline CDR1 reads LNHDA; CDR2 reads SQIVND (reference sequence). The ends were cut back, 3 bases at V and 4 bases at J, with 12 bases in the middle. The CDR3 loop reads CASSISTGGYGYTF. In DNA form, the CDR3 reads TGTGCCAGTAGTATTTCGACAGGTGGCTATGGCTACACCTTC.

The table lists this clone with a count of one. The chain uses TRBV6-5 and TRBJ2-7; 7 bases fit TRBD1. The J segment lost 2 bases and the V segment lost 2 bases, leaving 3 bases of the junction unmatched. The CDR3 covers 14 residues. Germline V CDR1 and CDR2: MNHEY, SVGAGI. The CDR3 reads CASSYRTGTYEQYF. The CDR3, as DNA: TGTGCCAGCAGTTACCGGACAGGAACCTACGAGCAGTACTTC.

The genes are TRBV7-2 and TRBJ1-1; D gene unclear. CDR1 and CDR2 from the germline V gene are SGHTA and FQGNSA. CDR3 size: 15 residues. V lost 0 bases and J lost 7, with 15 bases in between. The CDR3 reads CASSLAPERFGEAFF. CDR3 sequence (DNA): TGTGCCAGCAGCTTAGCCCCTGAGCGTTTTGGTGAAGCTTTCTTT.

The V call is TRBV7-9, the J call TRBJ2-3, with 12 bases identical to TRBD2. This CDR3 contains 18 residues. J was trimmed by 2 bases and V by 4 bases; bases with no gene match: 10. The germline CDR1 and CDR2 sequences are SEHNR and FQNEAQ (reference sequence). DNA of the CDR3: TGTGCCAGCAGCTACGGCTGGACTAGCGGGATTAACACAGATACGCAGTATTTT. Amino acid sequence: CASSYGWTSGINTDTQYF. Combining the CDR3 with reference TRBV7-9 and TRBJ2-3 gives the whole variable domain DTGVSQNPRHKITKRGQNVTFRCDPISEHNRLYWYRQTLGQGPEFLTYFQNEAQLEKSRLLSDRFSAERPKGSFSTLEIQRTEQGDSAMYLCASSYGWTSGINTDTQYFGPGTRLTVL.

This clone was seen just once. The chain joins TRBV10-3 to TRBJ1-1; D ambiguous. The CDR3 sequence is 13 residues long. Germline CDR1 and CDR2: ENHRY and SYGVKD. Trimming stripped 0 bases from V and 5 bases from J, with 7 bases between. For the CDR3, the DNA is TGTGCCATCAGTGAGTCTGGAGAAACTGAAGCTTTCTTT. It encodes CAISESGETEAFF.

This clone was seen just once. This rearrangement joins TRBV6-6 to TRBJ1-4; no clear D. Germline V gives CDR1 MNHNY, CDR2 SVGAGI (reference sequence). The CDR3 is made up of 13 amino acids. The V gene lost 0 bases and the J gene lost 6 bases, with 5 bases spanning the gap. CDR3 nucleotides: TGTGCCAGCAGTTACTCCCCGGATGAAAAACTGTTTTTT. It is translated as CASSYSPDEKLFF.

The CDR3 nucleotides are TGCGCCAGCAGCCAAGATCTGGCTAGCGGGGGACTTGGAGATACGCAGTATTTT. Protein: CASSQDLASGGLGDTQYF. The gene calls are TRBV4-3 and TRBJ2-3; 10 nucleotides match TRBD2. V lost 0 bases to trimming and J lost 5 bases; unmatched junction nucleotides: 11. Germline V lookup: CDR1 LGHNA, CDR2 YSLEER. This CDR3 spans 18 amino acids.

This chain uses TRBV7-2 with TRBJ2-1; 7 bases agree with TRBD1. Germline V gives CDR1 SGHTA, CDR2 FQGNSA. The CDR3 contains 15 residues. J gave up 2 bases and V 5 bases, and 6 bases lay outside the gene matches. In nucleotides, the CDR3 is TGTGCCAGCAGCCCCCCGCAGGGGGCCTACAATGAGCAGTTCTTC. Its translation: CASSPPQGAYNEQFF.

The genes are TRBV15 and TRBJ1-3, with unresolved D. The ends were cut back, 2 bases at V and 3 bases at J, with 8 bases in the middle. The CDR3 extends over 14 amino acids. The germline V gene encodes CDR1 LNHNV and CDR2 YYDKDF (reference sequence). CDR3 bases: TGTGCCACCAGCAGACGGGAGGTTGGAAACACCATATATTTT. Protein product: CATSRREVGNTIYF. The variable domain in full, with the rest retrieved from reference TRBV15 and TRBJ1-3, is DAMVIQNPRYQVTQFGKPVTLSCSQTLNHNVMYWYQQKSSQAPKLLFHYYDKDFNNEADTPDNFQSRRPNTSFCFLDIRSPGLGDTAMYLCATSRREVGNTIYFGEGSWLTVV.

V gene TRBV7-6 combines with J gene TRBJ1-5, with 8 positions matching TRBD1. The V and J ends lost 5 bases and 5 bases, in that order; junction bases with no gene match: 2. This CDR3 is 13 amino acids long. The germline CDR1 and CDR2 sequences are SGHVS and FNYEAQ. The CDR3 is CASSAQGDQPQHF. The CDR3 coding sequence is TGTGCCAGCAGCGCACAGGGGGATCAGCCCCAGCATTTT.